A selection of T cell receptor beta chains follows, all from one sample in a study of T cell responses to AZD1222 COVID-19 vaccine. The data were produced by immunoSEQ multiplex PCR, yet TCRdb's version contains in-frame clones alone and is incomplete. The sample lists about 190,000 clones; over 85% were seen once. The sequences come from peripheral blood, collected 28 days after the second dose of the MenACWY control vaccine. The receptor source for this set is an adult who received the MenACWY meningococcal vaccine as a control. The CDR3 runs from the conserved cysteine through the conserved F or W. D genes are given only for firm matches. Where a row states a size, it is once, few, many or the class of an expanded clone; other rows omit it.

size: .
D: TRBD1
V: TRBV5-1
J: TRBJ1-1
DNA: TGCGCCAGCATTTCGGGGACAGCGCGAACTGAAGCTTTCTTT
CDR3: CASISGTARTEAFF

size: .
D: .
V: TRBV11-3
J: TRBJ2-2
DNA: TGTGCCAGCAGCTTAGTGCTGGCGGGGGAGCTGTTTTTT
CDR3: CASSLVLAGELFF

size: .
D: .
V: TRBV6-5
J: TRBJ2-7
DNA: TGTGCCAGCAGAGCCGGACAGACTTACTCCTACGAGCAGTACTTC
CDR3: CASRAGQTYSYEQYF

size: .
D: TRBD1
V: TRBV29-1
J: TRBJ1-5
DNA: TGCAGCGTTAGTACAGGGGGAGGCAATCAGCCCCAGCATTTT
CDR3: CSVSTGGGNQPQHF

size: .
D: .
V: TRBV14
J: TRBJ2-1
DNA: TGTGCCAGCAGCCACCTGGACGGGCAGTACAATGAGCAGTTCTTC
CDR3: CASSHLDGQYNEQFF

size: .
D: TRBD1
V: TRBV19
J: TRBJ1-2
DNA: TGTGCCAGTAGTACGTGGACAGGGGGTGACTATGGCTACACCTTC
CDR3: CASSTWTGGDYGYTF

size: .
D: .
V: TRBV7-2
J: TRBJ2-7
DNA: TGTGCCAGCAGCTTAGGGGGAGGAACCTACGAGCAGTACTTC
CDR3: CASSLGGGTYEQYF

size: .
D: .
V: TRBV7-2
J: TRBJ1-5
DNA: TGTGCCAGCAGCGCCCGACAGACCGATCAGCCCCAGCATTTT
CDR3: CASSARQTDQPQHF

size: .
D: .
V: TRBV10-3
J: TRBJ1-3
DNA: TGTGCCATCACCGGGAGCTCTGGAAACACCATATATTTT
CDR3: CAITGSSGNTIYF

size: .
D: .
V: TRBV10-3
J: TRBJ2-1
DNA: TGTGCCATCACTGGCGGTGACAATGAGCAGTTCTTC
CDR3: CAITGGDNEQFF

size: .
D: TRBD1
V: TRBV30
J: TRBJ1-2
DNA: TGTGCCGGGGGACAGAACTATGGCTACACCTTC
CDR3: CAGGQNYGYTF

size: .
D: TRBD2
V: TRBV28
J: TRBJ2-3
DNA: TGTGCCAGCCTAAGCGGGATCACAGATACGCAGTATTTT
CDR3: CASLSGITDTQYF

size: once
D: TRBD1
V: TRBV29-1
J: TRBJ1-4
DNA: TGCAGCGTTGACACGACAGGTCAGGGACAGGGGGTTTTT
CDR3: CSVDTTGQGQGVF

size: .
D: TRBD1
V: TRBV19
J: TRBJ1-6
DNA: TGTGCCAGTACCCCAAGGGGACAGGGTGGTTCACCCCTCCACTTT
CDR3: CASTPRGQGGSPLHF

size: once
D: TRBD2
V: TRBV10-2
J: TRBJ2-7
DNA: TGCGCCAGCAGTGTTCTAGCGGGGCAGTACGAGCAGTACTTC
CDR3: CASSVLAGQYEQYF

size: .
D: TRBD2
V: TRBV20-1
J: TRBJ2-1
DNA: TGCAGTGTCGGGAGCGGGAGTACGCAGTTCTTC
CDR3: CSVGSGSTQFF

size: .
D: .
V: TRBV19
J: TRBJ1-5
DNA: TGTGCCAGTAGTATTTGGGGTCGGGATCAGCCCCAGCATTTT
CDR3: CASSIWGRDQPQHF

size: .
D: .
V: TRBV27
J: TRBJ2-1
DNA: TGTGCCAGCAGTTTTCCCCGGGCCCAGGGATTCTACAATGAGCAGTTCTTC
CDR3: CASSFPRAQGFYNEQFF

size: .
D: .
V: TRBV5-1
J: TRBJ2-1
DNA: TGCGCCAGCAGCTTGAACAAAAACAATGAGCAGTTCTTC
CDR3: CASSLNKNNEQFF

size: .
D: TRBD2
V: TRBV19
J: TRBJ2-1
DNA: TGTGCCAGTAGTCCCAGGCCCCTCGGGACTAGCGGGATCGACAATGAGCAGTTCTTC
CDR3: CASSPRPLGTSGIDNEQFF

size: once
D: TRBD2
V: TRBV5-3
J: TRBJ2-1
DNA: TGTGCCAGAAGCTTGACGCTAGCGGCTTACAATGAGCAGTTCTTC
CDR3: CARSLTLAAYNEQFF

size: .
D: .
V: TRBV30
J: TRBJ1-6
DNA: TGTGCCTGGAGTACGACCATGATTGGGACATCGGAATCACCCCTCCACTTT
CDR3: CAWSTTMIGTSESPLHF

size: .
D: TRBD1
V: TRBV9
J: TRBJ2-3
DNA: TGTGCCAGCGGCAGGGGGCTGACAGATACGCAGTATTTT
CDR3: CASGRGLTDTQYF

size: .
D: .
V: TRBV30
J: TRBJ2-4
DNA: TGTGCCTGGAGTGCCAAAAACATTCAGTACTTC
CDR3: CAWSAKNIQYF

size: .
D: .
V: TRBV2
J: TRBJ2-5
DNA: TGTGCCAGCAGTATAGGACAGGGAGGGGGAGAGACCCAGTACTTC
CDR3: CASSIGQGGGETQYF

size: .
D: .
V: TRBV6-2/TRBV6-3
J: TRBJ2-1
DNA: TGTGCCAGCAGCAGTTATATGGGGACCACTTACAATGAGCAGTTCTTC
CDR3: CASSSYMGTTYNEQFF

size: .
D: .
V: TRBV12-3/TRBV12-4
J: TRBJ1-2
DNA: TGTGCTACCCGTGGAGGCGGGCAGTACGACACCTTC
CDR3: CATRGGGQYDTF

size: .
D: TRBD2
V: TRBV6-5
J: TRBJ2-1
DNA: TGTGCCAGCAGTTTGGTTAGCGGGAGGGCAGGTAATGAGCAGTTCTTC
CDR3: CASSLVSGRAGNEQFF

size: .
D: .
V: TRBV7-8
J: TRBJ2-7
DNA: TGTGCCAGCGCTCCGGGGCTATCCTACGAGCAGTACTTC
CDR3: CASAPGLSYEQYF

size: .
D: .
V: TRBV7-9
J: TRBJ2-7
DNA: TGTGCCAGCAGCGCCGGAAGCGGAGCCTACGAGCAGTACTTC
CDR3: CASSAGSGAYEQYF

size: .
D: TRBD2
V: TRBV30
J: TRBJ2-1
DNA: TGTGCCAGAGGGGAACTAGCGGGATTTCGGGGGAGTAATGAGCAGTTCTTC
CDR3: CARGELAGFRGSNEQFF

size: .
D: .
V: TRBV10-2
J: TRBJ1-3
DNA: TGCGCCAGCAGCGAGAGGGGATTAGGTCTGAGCGGAAACACCATATATTTT
CDR3: CASSERGLGLSGNTIYF

size: .
D: TRBD1
V: TRBV3-1/TRBV3-2
J: TRBJ1-6
DNA: TGTGCCAGCAGCGAAACTGGGGACAGGCAGTATTCACCCCTCCACTTT
CDR3: CASSETGDRQYSPLHF

size: .
D: .
V: TRBV28
J: TRBJ2-1
DNA: TGTGCCAGCGGATCTCGCGACAGGTTAAACAATGAGCAGTTCTTC
CDR3: CASGSRDRLNNEQFF

size: once
D: .
V: TRBV29-1
J: TRBJ1-2
DNA: TGCAGCGTTTCCCGGACACGCTATGGCTACACCTTC
CDR3: CSVSRTRYGYTF

size: .
D: .
V: TRBV27
J: TRBJ2-1
DNA: TGTGCCAGCAGTCAACGGACCAATGAGCAGTTCTTC
CDR3: CASSQRTNEQFF

size: once
D: TRBD2
V: TRBV27
J: TRBJ2-7
DNA: TGTGCCAGCAGTTTATCCGCATCGACTAGCGTGGGCTCCTACGAGCAGTACTTC
CDR3: CASSLSASTSVGSYEQYF

size: .
D: .
V: TRBV9
J: TRBJ1-2
DNA: TGTGCCAGCAGCGTAGGAGGGGGACTAAGCTATGGCTACACCTTC
CDR3: CASSVGGGLSYGYTF

size: .
D: TRBD1
V: TRBV5-1
J: TRBJ1-2
DNA: TGCGCCAGCAGCCTGGACAGGGAGGTCGGTGGCTACACCTTC
CDR3: CASSLDREVGGYTF

size: .
D: .
V: TRBV4-1
J: TRBJ2-1
DNA: TGCGCCAGCAGCCAACTACGGGCGGGTCGGGCCAGGAGTGAGCAGTTCTTC
CDR3: CASSQLRAGRARSEQFF

size: .
D: .
V: TRBV28
J: TRBJ2-4
DNA: TGTGCCAGCAGTTTAAGTGAAAACATTCAGTACTTC
CDR3: CASSLSENIQYF

size: .
D: .
V: TRBV12-3/TRBV12-4
J: TRBJ2-1
DNA: TGTGCCAGCAGTCGGGGCCGATACAATGAGCAGTTCTTC
CDR3: CASSRGRYNEQFF

size: .
D: .
V: TRBV5-1
J: TRBJ1-2
DNA: TGCGCCAGCAGCTTGAATCCTGGGCAGGGGTATGGCTACACCTTC
CDR3: CASSLNPGQGYGYTF

size: .
D: .
V: TRBV14
J: TRBJ2-7
DNA: TGTGCCAGCAGCCCACAGCCAGCCTCCTACGAGCAGTACTTC
CDR3: CASSPQPASYEQYF

size: .
D: .
V: TRBV28
J: TRBJ1-5
DNA: TGTGCCAGCAGTTTGGTGGGAGGGTCCGGTCAGCCCCAGCATTTT
CDR3: CASSLVGGSGQPQHF

size: .
D: TRBD1
V: TRBV11-2
J: TRBJ1-6
DNA: TGTGCCAGCAGCTCCAGGGGGGGGGAAAATTCACCCCTCCACTTT
CDR3: CASSSRGGENSPLHF